The T cell receptor beta chain described here comes from a study of OX40 agonist ivuxolimab in advanced cancers. Study summary: Cancers in dose escalation were hepatocellular, melanoma, renal cell and head and neck. Three patients responded partially, comprising one with hepatocellular carcinoma and two with cutaneous melanoma.

Researchers took blood at baseline, on cycle 4 day 1, and on cycle 7 day 1. Sequenced by immunoSEQ multiplex PCR; TCRdb stores in-frame clones only, minus some. Of fewer than 85,000 clones in the sample, approximately 83% were seen once. Note on this clone: As yet, its antigen is unknown.

Study-wide results and limits: Antigen specificity was not determined for the expanded peripheral T cells.

Trimming shortened V by 2 bases and J by 0 bases, and 2 bases separated the two germline ends. The CDR3 length is 13 residues. Per germline, CDR1 SGHRS and CDR2 YFSETQ. This TCR derives from an adult with an advanced solid tumor such as melanoma, head and neck, liver or kidney cancer. This chain uses TRBV5-1 with TRBJ1-4; D gene unclear. Here the sequenced sample was CD4+ or CD8+ T cells sorted from blood, taken in a trial of the OX40 agonist ivuxolimab. The CDR3 sequence: CASSLTTNEKLFF. The CDR3 DNA sequence: TGCGCCAGCAGCTTAACAACTAATGAAAAACTGTTTTTT.